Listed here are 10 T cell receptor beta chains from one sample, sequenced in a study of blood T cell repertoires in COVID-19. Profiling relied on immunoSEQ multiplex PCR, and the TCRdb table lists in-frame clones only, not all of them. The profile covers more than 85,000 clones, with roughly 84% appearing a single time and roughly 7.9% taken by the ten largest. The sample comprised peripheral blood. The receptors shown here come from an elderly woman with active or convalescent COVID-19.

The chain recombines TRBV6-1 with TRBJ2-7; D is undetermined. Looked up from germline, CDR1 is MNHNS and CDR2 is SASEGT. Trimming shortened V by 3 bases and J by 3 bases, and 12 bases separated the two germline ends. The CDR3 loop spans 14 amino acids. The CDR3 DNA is TGTGCCAGCAGTGATGGCCCTCCGTACTACGAGCAGTACTTC. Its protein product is CASSDGPPYYEQYF.

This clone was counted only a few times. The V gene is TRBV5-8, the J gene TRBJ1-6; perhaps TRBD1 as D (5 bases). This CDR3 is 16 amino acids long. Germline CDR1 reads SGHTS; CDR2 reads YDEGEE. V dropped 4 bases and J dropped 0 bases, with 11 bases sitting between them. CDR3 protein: CASSLSGGSYNSPLHF. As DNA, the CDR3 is TGTGCCAGCAGCCTCTCGGGGGGCTCCTATAATTCACCCCTCCACTTT.

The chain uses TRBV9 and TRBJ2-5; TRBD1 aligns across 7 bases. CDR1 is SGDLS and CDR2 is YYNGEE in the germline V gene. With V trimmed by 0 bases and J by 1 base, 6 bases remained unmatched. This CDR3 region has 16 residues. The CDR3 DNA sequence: TGTGCCAGCAGCGTAGGGCCGGGACAGCTCCAAGAGACCCAGTACTTC. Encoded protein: CASSVGPGQLQETQYF.

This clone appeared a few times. CDR3 sequence: CASSLTQGAINEKLFF. The CDR3 nucleotides are TGTGCCAGCAGCTTGACCCAGGGGGCTATTAATGAAAAACTGTTTTTT. This chain joins TRBV7-3 and TRBJ1-4, with 8 nucleotides matching TRBD1. The germline CDR1 and CDR2 sequences are SGHTA and FQGTGA. The length of the CDR3 is 16 residues. The J segment lost 4 bases and the V segment lost 3 bases, leaving 7 bases of the junction unmatched.

CDR3 coding DNA: TGTGCCAGCAGCCCATCCGGGACAGGGCCCAGCACAGATACGCAGTATTTT. Residues: CASSPSGTGPSTDTQYF. The chain combines TRBV9 with TRBJ2-3; 9 bases line up with TRBD1. V was pared by 4 bases and J by 0 bases, with 9 bases of the junction left unmatched. Germline-derived CDR1 and CDR2 are SGDLS and YYNGEE. The CDR3 is 17 residues long.

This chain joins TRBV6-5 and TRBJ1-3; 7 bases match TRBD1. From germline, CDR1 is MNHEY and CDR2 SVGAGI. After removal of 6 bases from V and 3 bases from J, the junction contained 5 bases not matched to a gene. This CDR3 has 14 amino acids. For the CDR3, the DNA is TGTGCCAGCAGCACCCGGGACAGTGGAAACACCATATATTTT. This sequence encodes CASSTRDSGNTIYF.

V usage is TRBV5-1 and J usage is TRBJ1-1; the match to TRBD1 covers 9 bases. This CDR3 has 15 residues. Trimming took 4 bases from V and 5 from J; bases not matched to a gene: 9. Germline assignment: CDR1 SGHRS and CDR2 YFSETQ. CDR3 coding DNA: TGCGCCAGCAGCGTCCGGACAGGGGCCGGGACTGAAGCTTTCTTT. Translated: CASSVRTGAGTEAFF.

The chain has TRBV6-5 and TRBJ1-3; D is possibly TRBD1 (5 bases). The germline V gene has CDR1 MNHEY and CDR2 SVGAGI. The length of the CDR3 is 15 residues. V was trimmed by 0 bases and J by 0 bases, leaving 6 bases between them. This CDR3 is CASSYSTASGNTIYF. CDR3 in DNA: TGTGCCAGCAGTTACTCGACAGCCTCTGGAAACACCATATATTTT.

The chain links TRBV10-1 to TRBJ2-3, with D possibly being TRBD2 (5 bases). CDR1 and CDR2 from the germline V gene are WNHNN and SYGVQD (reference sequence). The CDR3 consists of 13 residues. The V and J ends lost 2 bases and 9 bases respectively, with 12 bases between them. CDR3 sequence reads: CASSEGAEITQYF. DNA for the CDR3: TGCGCCAGCAGTGAGGGAGCGGAGATAACGCAGTATTTT.

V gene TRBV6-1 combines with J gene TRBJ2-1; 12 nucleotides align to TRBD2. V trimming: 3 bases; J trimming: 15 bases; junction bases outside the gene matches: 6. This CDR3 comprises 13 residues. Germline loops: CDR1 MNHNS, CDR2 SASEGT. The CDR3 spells CASSERLAGVTFF. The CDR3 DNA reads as TGTGCCAGCAGTGAGAGACTAGCGGGAGTTACGTTCTTC.